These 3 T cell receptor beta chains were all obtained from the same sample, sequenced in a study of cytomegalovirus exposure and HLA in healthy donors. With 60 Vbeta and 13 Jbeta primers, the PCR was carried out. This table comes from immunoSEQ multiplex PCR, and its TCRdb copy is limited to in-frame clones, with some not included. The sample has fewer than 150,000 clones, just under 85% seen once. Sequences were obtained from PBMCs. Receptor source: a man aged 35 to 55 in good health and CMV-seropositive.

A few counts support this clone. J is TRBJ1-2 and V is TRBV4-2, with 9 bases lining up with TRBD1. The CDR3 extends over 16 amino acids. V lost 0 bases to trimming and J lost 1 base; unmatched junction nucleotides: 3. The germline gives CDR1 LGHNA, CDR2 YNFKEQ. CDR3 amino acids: CASSQERGQGNYGYTF. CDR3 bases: TGTGCCAGCAGCCAAGAGAGGGGACAGGGTAACTATGGCTACACCTTC.

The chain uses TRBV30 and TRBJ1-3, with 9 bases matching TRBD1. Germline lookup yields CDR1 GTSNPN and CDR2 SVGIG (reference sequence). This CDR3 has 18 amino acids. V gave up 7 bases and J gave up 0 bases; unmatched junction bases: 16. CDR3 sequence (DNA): TGTGCCTTGACCCGGGACAGGGTATCTACCAACTCTGGAAACACCATATATTTT. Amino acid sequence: CALTRDRVSTNSGNTIYF.

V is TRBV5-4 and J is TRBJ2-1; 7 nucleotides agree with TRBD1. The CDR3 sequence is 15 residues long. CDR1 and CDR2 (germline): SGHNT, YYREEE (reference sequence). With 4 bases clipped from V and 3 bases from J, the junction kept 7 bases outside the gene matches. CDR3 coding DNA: TGTGCCAGCAGCCTACCGGGACAGAGCTACAATGAGCAGTTCTTC. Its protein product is CASSLPGQSYNEQFF.